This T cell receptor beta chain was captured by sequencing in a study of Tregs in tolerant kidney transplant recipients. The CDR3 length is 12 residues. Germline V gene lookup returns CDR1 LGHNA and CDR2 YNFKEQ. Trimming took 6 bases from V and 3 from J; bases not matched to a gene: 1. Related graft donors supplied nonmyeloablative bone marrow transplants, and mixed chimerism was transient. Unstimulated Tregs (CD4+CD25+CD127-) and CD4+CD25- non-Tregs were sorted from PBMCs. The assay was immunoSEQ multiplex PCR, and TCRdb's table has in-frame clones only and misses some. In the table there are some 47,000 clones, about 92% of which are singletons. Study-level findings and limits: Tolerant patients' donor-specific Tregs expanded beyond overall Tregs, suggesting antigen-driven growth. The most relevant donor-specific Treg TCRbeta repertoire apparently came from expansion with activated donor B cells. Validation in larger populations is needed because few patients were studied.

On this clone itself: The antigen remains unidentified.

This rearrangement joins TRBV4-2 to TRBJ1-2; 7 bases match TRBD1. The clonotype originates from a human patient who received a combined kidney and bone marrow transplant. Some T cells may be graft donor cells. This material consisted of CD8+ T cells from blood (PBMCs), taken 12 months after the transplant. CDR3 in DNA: TGTGCCAGCAGAGGACAGGACTATGGCTACACCTTC. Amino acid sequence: CASRGQDYGYTF.